This passage covers 8 T cell receptor beta chains from one sample sequenced in a study of PD-L1 blockade in urothelial cancer. The data were produced by immunoSEQ multiplex PCR, yet TCRdb's version contains in-frame clones alone and is incomplete. The table has 50,000 or so clones, approximately 86% seen once. Time point: peripheral blood 6 weeks after treatment start. Sequencing used PBMCs, obtained around atezolizumab (anti-PD-L1) treatment. The receptors were sampled from a man in his sixties with urothelial cancer.

CDR3 region: CASSVNPGTAKKEAFF. The CDR3 nucleotides read TGTGCCAGCAGCGTAAATCCCGGGACAGCAAAAAAGGAAGCTTTCTTT. This chain joins TRBV7-2 and TRBJ1-1; 7 bases match TRBD1. The CDR3 sequence is 16 residues long. The V gene end was trimmed by 5 bases and the J gene end by 8 bases; junction bases not matched to a gene: 17. Per the germline V gene, CDR1 is SGHTA and CDR2 is FQGNSA.

The V call is TRBV5-4, the J call TRBJ2-5, with D tentatively TRBD1 (6 bases). CDR3 size: 14 residues. V was cut by 0 bases and J by 4 bases, with 10 bases left in between. From germline, CDR1 is SGHNT and CDR2 YYREEE (reference sequence). The CDR3 spells CASSLVGARETQYF. The CDR3 DNA follows: TGTGCCAGCAGCTTGGTGGGGGCCAGAGAGACCCAGTACTTC.

The chain combines TRBV5-1 with TRBJ2-5, with a possible D match to TRBD1 (5 bases). The CDR3 has 16 residues. CDR1 and CDR2 (germline): SGHRS, YFSETQ. Trimming removed 0 bases at V and 1 base at J, with 13 bases between. CDR3: CASSLGGSTSQETQYF. CDR3 sequence (DNA): TGCGCCAGCAGCTTGGGGGGCAGTACTTCCCAAGAGACCCAGTACTTC.

This clone was detected once. The chain couples TRBV13 to TRBJ1-1; 8 bases are shared with TRBD1. Per the germline V gene, CDR1 is PRHDT and CDR2 is FYEKMQ (reference sequence). The CDR3 is 15 amino acids. Unmatched junction bases numbered 8, after V lost 5 bases and J lost 3 bases. CDR3 nucleotide sequence: TGTGCCAGCAGCAACCGACAGGGGCCATACACTGAAGCTTTCTTT. Protein product: CASSNRQGPYTEAFF.

The genes are TRBV5-1 and TRBJ1-2; D is perhaps TRBD1 (5 bases). Germline lookup yields CDR1 SGHRS and CDR2 YFSETQ. This CDR3 region has 13 residues. V lost 2 bases and J 2 bases, leaving 7 bases between the germline ends. CDR3 residues: CASSLDRNYGYTF. CDR3 bases: TGCGCCAGCAGCTTAGACAGAAACTATGGCTACACCTTC.

V and J are TRBV7-2 and TRBJ2-3; 8 positions agree with TRBD2. Germline V gives CDR1 SGHTA, CDR2 FQGNSA. The CDR3 loop spans 16 amino acids. With 1 base clipped from V and 5 bases from J, the junction kept 8 bases outside the gene matches. CDR3 sequence: CASSLGVSGVGDTQYF. The CDR3 DNA follows: TGTGCCAGCAGCTTAGGGGTTAGCGGGGTTGGAGATACGCAGTATTTT.

This rearrangement joins TRBV30 to TRBJ1-5; D gene unclear. V was trimmed by 0 bases and J by 3 bases, leaving 9 bases between them. Germline V gives CDR1 GTSNPN, CDR2 SVGIG (reference sequence). CDR3 length: 14 residues. The DNA of the CDR3 is TGTGCCTGGAGTGTATCCGGGAACAATCAGCCCCAGCATTTT. It is translated as CAWSVSGNNQPQHF.

The chain has TRBV29-1 and TRBJ2-7; unclear D gene. This CDR3 is built from 12 residues. Trimming shortened V by 3 bases and J by 3 bases, and 9 bases separated the two germline ends. The germline gives CDR1 SQVTM, CDR2 ANQGSEA. The chain's CDR3 is CSVDGQNYEQYF. The CDR3 DNA follows: TGCAGCGTTGATGGGCAGAACTACGAGCAGTACTTC.